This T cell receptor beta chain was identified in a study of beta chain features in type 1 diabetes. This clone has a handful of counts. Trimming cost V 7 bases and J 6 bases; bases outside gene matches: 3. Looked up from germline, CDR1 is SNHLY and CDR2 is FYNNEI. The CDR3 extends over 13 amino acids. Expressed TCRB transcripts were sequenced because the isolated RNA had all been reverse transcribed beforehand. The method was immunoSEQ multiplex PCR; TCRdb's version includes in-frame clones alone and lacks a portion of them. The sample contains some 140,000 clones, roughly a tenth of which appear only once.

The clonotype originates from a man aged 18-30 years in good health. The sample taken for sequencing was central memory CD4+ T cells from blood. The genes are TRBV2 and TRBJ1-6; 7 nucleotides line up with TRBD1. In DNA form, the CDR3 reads TGTGCCAGCACCTACAGGGGTAATTCACCCCTCCACTTT. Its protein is CASTYRGNSPLHF.